This T cell receptor beta chain is drawn from a study of response to subunit inactivated influenza vaccine. The study, taken as a whole, reports: Authors suggested seasonal influenza vaccinations each recruit few new T cells.

Germline V gene lookup returns CDR1 LGHNA and CDR2 YSLEER. Deletions cut 2 bases from V and 4 bases from J, with 21 bases between. The CDR3 has 17 amino acids. TCRdb called the RT-PCR reads again in MiXCR, with one record for every CDR3 protein. The profile covers around 200,000 distinct CDR3 sequences, with approximately 15% appearing a single time and roughly 24% taken by the ten largest. This clonotype was counted a few times. Its antigen is unknown. The starting material was CD8+ T cells sorted from PBMCs, obtained more than 4 days after vaccination. The chain is built from TRBV4-3 and TRBJ2-7, with D tentatively TRBD1 (7 bases). This receptor was identified in a man in his forties or fifties who received an inactivated influenza vaccine. The CDR3: CASSQRGLEGGRYEQYF. CDR3 sequence (DNA): TGCGCCAGCAGCCAAAGGGGGCTGGAGGGGGGCCGGTACGAGCAGTACTTC.